This TCR beta chain is from a study of T cell responses to AZD1222 COVID-19 vaccine. Findings of the study overall: Donors were largely white British and mainly female; clonal diversity was possibly underestimated.

Profiling relied on immunoSEQ multiplex PCR, and the TCRdb table lists in-frame clones only, not all of them. The sample carries 95,000 to 150,000 clones, 70% to 90% recorded once. About this clone: Its specificity is not known.

The TCR originated in an adult in good health. The material sequenced was peripheral blood, taken on day 0 of AZD1222 vaccination.

The CDR3 region has the DNA TGTGCCAGCAGCAGAGACAGGGGACGCTCTGGAAACACCATATATTTT. Amino acid sequence: CASSRDRGRSGNTIYF. The chain combines TRBV5-6 with TRBJ1-3, with 8 positions matching TRBD1. Germline V gives CDR1 SGHDT, CDR2 YYEEEE. After removal of 4 bases from V and 0 bases from J, the junction contained 6 bases not matched to a gene. The CDR3 runs to 16 residues.